This TCR beta chain was recovered during a study of early T cells in non-severe SARS-CoV-2 infection. Study as a whole: Chains stayed unpaired after sequencing of bulk RNA from unsorted whole blood.

This clonotype appeared a few times. Deletions cut 0 bases from V and 6 bases from J, with 11 bases between. The V gene's germline CDR1 is KGHDR and CDR2 SFDVKD. This CDR3 has 15 residues. cDNA molecules, individually, were tagged with unique molecular identifiers. Using its own MiXCR run on the 5' RACE reads, TCRdb lists one record per CDR3 protein. The sample consists of some 49,000 distinct CDR3 sequences, about 12% of them appearing once. The rearrangement joins TRBV24-1 to TRBJ2-1; D is tentatively TRBD1 or TRBD2 (5 bases each). Sequenced sample: whole blood. This clonotype was sampled from an adult who was a healthcare worker with PCR-confirmed SARS-CoV-2 infection or an uninfected control (not recorded which). The CDR3 reads CATSDLRGTVNEQFF. For the CDR3, the DNA is TGTGCCACCAGTGATTTGCGAGGGACGGTCAATGAGCAGTTCTTC.